This T cell receptor (beta chain) is drawn from a study of graft-versus-host responses after intestinal transplantation. Across the whole study: Recipients obtained multivisceral, liver-intestinal, or isolated intestinal transplants. Study results and limitations: Present in recipient marrow, GvH clones included some that appeared first in ileum or blood.

This CDR3 contains 15 residues. V shed 4 bases, J shed 4 bases, and the junction held 4 bases outside the gene matches. Germline CDR1 is SGDLS and CDR2 is YYNGEE. Repertoires were generated with immunoSEQ multiplex PCR, while TCRdb's copy carries only in-frame clones and drops some. The sample carries about 92,000 clones, over 80% recorded once. With respect to this clone: The target antigen is unknown.

The chain combines TRBV9 with TRBJ2-2; 10 bases are a match to TRBD2. The sequence was obtained from a human donor who received an intestinal transplant. Sequencing used unstimulated CD8+ T cells sorted from spleen or lymph node cells, obtained before intestinal transplant. The CDR3 protein is CASSISGGATGELFF. CDR3 DNA: TGTGCCAGCAGCATCAGCGGGGGGGCCACCGGGGAGCTGTTTTTT.